This T cell receptor beta chain comes out of a study of blood T cells in healthy people across ages. Together with a sample-barcoded 5' primer, a J-beta primer mix was included in a second PCR lasting about 7 to 11 cycles. In TCRdb, the 5' RACE reads were re-called with MiXCR into one record per CDR3 protein. The sample lists about 800,000 distinct CDR3 sequences; just under 25% were seen once. The CDR3 runs to 15 residues. In germline, CDR1 is SGHRS, CDR2 YFSETQ. Trimming removed 0 bases from V and 5 bases from J; junction bases left unmatched: 3. Study results and caveats: Investigators viewed diversity estimates from one million T cells as underestimates, the study reported. As age increased, TCR beta diversity per million T cells fell in a roughly linear fashion.

About this clonotype: Its antigen is as yet unknown.

The data also belong to a second study, concerning T cells of mothers and their children. That report adds: Mothers yielded over 8.5 million CDR3 reads, children about 3 million each. Slightly higher, non-significant overlap characterized related mother-child pairs relative to unrelated pairs.

This TCR came from a boy under 18 in good health. Sequencing used blood. This rearrangement joins TRBV5-1 to TRBJ1-1, with 11 positions matching TRBD1. CDR3 sequence (DNA): TGCGCCAGCAGCTTGGCGGGACAGGGGGAGACTGAAGCTTTCTTT. It encodes CASSLAGQGETEAFF.